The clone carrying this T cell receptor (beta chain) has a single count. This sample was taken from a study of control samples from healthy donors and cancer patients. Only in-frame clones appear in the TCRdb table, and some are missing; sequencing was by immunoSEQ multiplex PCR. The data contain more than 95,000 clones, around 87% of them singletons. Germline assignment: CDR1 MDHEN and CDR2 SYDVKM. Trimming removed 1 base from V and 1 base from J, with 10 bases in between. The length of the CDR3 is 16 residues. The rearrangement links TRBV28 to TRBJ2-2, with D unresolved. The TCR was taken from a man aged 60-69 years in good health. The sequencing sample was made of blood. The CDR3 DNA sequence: TGTGCCAGCAGTTTATTTGGGCTCAAGAACACCGGGGAGCTGTTTTTT. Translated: CASSLFGLKNTGELFF.